This T cell receptor beta chain stems from a study of blood T cell repertoires in COVID-19. Study-wide context: Sites across the United States, Italy and Spain contributed samples from acute and convalescent COVID-19. Sources were T cells, B-cell-depleted T cells, or PBMCs; the material itself was cDNA or gDNA.

This CDR3 spans 16 amino acids. V lost 0 bases, J lost 3 bases, and 14 bases lay in between. The germline CDR1 and CDR2 sequences are SGDLS and YYNGEE. Methods used by the authors: Nucleated cell number was recorded as an estimate derived from reference gene primer amplification. Assay used: immunoSEQ multiplex PCR; TCRdb lists only in-frame clones, some missing. The V and J calls and clone size come from that table; D and trimming were worked out from the DNA. Of 60,000 to 85,000 clones listed, around 90% were seen once; the top ten hold roughly 30%. This clonotype was obtained from an elderly woman with active or convalescent COVID-19. This sequence joins TRBV9 and TRBJ2-3; tentatively, D is TRBD2 (5 bases). The sequencing sample was made of peripheral blood. The CDR3 loop is CASSVVDGWETDTQYF. In DNA, the CDR3 is TGTGCCAGCAGCGTAGTAGATGGATGGGAGACAGATACGCAGTATTTT.